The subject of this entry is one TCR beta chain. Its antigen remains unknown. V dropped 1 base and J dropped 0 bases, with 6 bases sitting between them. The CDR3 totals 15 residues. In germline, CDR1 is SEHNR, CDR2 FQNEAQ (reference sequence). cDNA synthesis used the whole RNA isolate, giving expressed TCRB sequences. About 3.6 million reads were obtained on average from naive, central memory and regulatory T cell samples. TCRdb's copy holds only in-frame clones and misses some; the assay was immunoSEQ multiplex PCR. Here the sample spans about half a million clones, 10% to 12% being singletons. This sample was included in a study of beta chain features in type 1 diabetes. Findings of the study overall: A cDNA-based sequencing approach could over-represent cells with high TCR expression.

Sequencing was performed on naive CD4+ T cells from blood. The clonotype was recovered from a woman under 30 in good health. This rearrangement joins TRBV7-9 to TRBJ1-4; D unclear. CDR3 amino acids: CASSLEYATNEKLFF. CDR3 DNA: TGTGCCAGCAGCTTAGAATACGCAACTAATGAAAAACTGTTTTTT.